The following is a TCR beta chain sequence with its context. The table came from immunoSEQ multiplex PCR; TCRdb's copy has only in-frame clones and leaves some out. This table holds 250,000 to 400,000 clones, about 91% found once. This entry belongs to a study of blood T cell repertoires in COVID-19. CDR1 and CDR2 from the germline V gene are MGHRA and YSYEKL. Trimming stripped 0 bases from V and 0 bases from J, with 5 bases between. The CDR3 has 15 residues. Sequencing was performed on peripheral blood. The V gene is TRBV4-1, the J gene TRBJ2-2; D ambiguous. The sequence came from a woman under 40 with COVID-19, enrolled during active disease. This chain's CDR3 is CASSQEAANTGELFF. CDR3 in DNA: TGCGCCAGCAGCCAAGAGGCGGCGAACACCGGGGAGCTGTTTTTT.